This T cell receptor (beta chain) derives from a study of T cell responses to AZD1222 COVID-19 vaccine. About the study: Some second doses came at about 4 weeks and others at about 12 weeks; these were pooled. Findings and caveats of the study: The study sampled repertoires only after the peak T cell response. Reportedly, close to half of spike-specific TCRs are directed against unmutated variant regions. The donors showed a predominance of white British ancestry and of females, with possible underestimation of clonal diversity.

The CDR3 loop spans 15 amino acids. Germline V gene data show CDR1 as LGHNA and CDR2 as YNFKEQ. Trimming took 5 bases from V and 0 from J; bases not matched to a gene: 6. Worth noting for this clone: The antigen remains unidentified.

The assay was immunoSEQ multiplex PCR, and TCRdb's table has in-frame clones only and misses some. The data contain 85,000 to 100,000 clones, around 90% of them singletons. The sequenced sample was peripheral blood, obtained on day 0 of AZD1222 vaccination. J is TRBJ1-1 and V is TRBV4-2; 7 nucleotides match TRBD1. The receptor was isolated from an adult in good health. The CDR3 loop reads CASSLDRAMNTEAFF. The CDR3 DNA is TGTGCCAGCAGCTTAGACAGGGCGATGAACACTGAAGCTTTCTTT.